These 24 T cell receptor beta chains were all obtained from the same sample, sequenced in a study of cytomegalovirus exposure and HLA in healthy donors. The PCR used 60 Vbeta and 13 Jbeta primers. Clones were read by immunoSEQ multiplex PCR, and TCRdb kept only the in-frame ones, dropping some. Here the sample spans some 96,000 clones, around 77% being singletons. Sequenced sample: PBMCs. Source of these receptors: a female donor in good health and CMV-seronegative.

With regard to this clone: This CDR3 is also generated by other DNA sequences in the sample. This chain connects TRBV5-6 to TRBJ1-2; D ambiguous. The CDR3 covers 12 residues. The germline CDR1 and CDR2 sequences are SGHDT and YYEEEE. V was cut by 0 bases and J by 8 bases, with 8 bases left in between. This CDR3 reads CASSLGQRGYTF. In DNA, the CDR3 is TGTGCCAGCAGCTTGGGTCAGCGGGGCTACACCTTC.

The genes are TRBV19 and TRBJ1-2; maybe TRBD1 (5 bases). V shed 0 bases and J shed 2 bases, with 10 bases lying between them. The CDR3 is made up of 15 amino acids. Germline V gene lookup returns CDR1 LNHDA and CDR2 SQIVND (reference sequence). In DNA, the CDR3 is TGTGCCAGTAGTATAGACCAGGGAGGCAACTATGGCTACACCTTC. Amino acids: CASSIDQGGNYGYTF.

This clone has more than one count but fewer than ten. The chain carries TRBV5-4 and TRBJ1-1; a possible D gene is TRBD1 (5 bases). This CDR3 has 19 residues. Germline V lookup: CDR1 SGHNT, CDR2 YYREEE (reference sequence). The germline V and J ends were trimmed by 4 bases and 5 bases, with 30 bases remaining between them. The CDR3 DNA follows: TGTGCCAGCAGCCTGCATAGGCTGGCAGGGCCCGGAGTGGGTACTGAAGCTTTCTTT. Amino acids: CASSLHRLAGPGVGTEAFF.

The genes are TRBV19 and TRBJ2-3; the D is unclear. The CDR3 length is 12 residues. Germline values: CDR1 LNHDA, CDR2 SQIVND (reference sequence). Trimming took 5 bases from V and 2 from J, leaving 5 bases between them. The CDR3 loop reads CASSRYTDTQYF. The CDR3 DNA reads TGTGCCAGTAGTCGGTACACAGATACGCAGTATTTT.

The chain has TRBV7-2 and TRBJ2-1; a possible D gene is TRBD2 (5 bases). The CDR3 extends over 14 amino acids. Trimming stripped 0 bases from V and 8 bases from J, with 11 bases between. CDR1 is SGHTA and CDR2 is FQGNSA in the germline V gene. The CDR3 reads CASSLAGELDEQFF. CDR3 coding DNA: TGTGCCAGCAGCTTAGCTGGGGAGCTAGATGAGCAGTTCTTC. The whole variable domain, filled in from reference TRBV7-2 and TRBJ2-1, reads GAGVSQSPSNKVTEKGKDVELRCDPISGHTALYWYRQSLGQGLEFLIYFQGNSAPDKSGLPSDRFSAERTGGSVSTLTIQRTQQEDSAVYLCASSLAGELDEQFFGPGTRLTVL.

The rearrangement uses TRBV7-8 and TRBJ1-5; D ambiguous. The CDR3 sequence is 17 residues long. Trimming cost V 2 bases and J 0 bases, with 14 bases left between them. The germline gives CDR1 SGHVS, CDR2 FQNEAQ. CDR3 DNA: TGTGCCAGCAGCTTACTCTACGTAGTAAATAGCAATCAGCCCCAGCATTTT. Protein: CASSLLYVVNSNQPQHF. The whole variable domain, filled in from reference TRBV7-8 and TRBJ1-5, reads GAGVSQSPRYKVAKRGQDVALRCDPISGHVSLFWYQQALGQGPEFLTYFQNEAQLDKSGLPSDRFFAERPEGSVSTLKIQRTQQEDSAVYLCASSLLYVVNSNQPQHFGDGTRLSIL.

The J gene is TRBJ2-5, the V gene TRBV18, with D tentatively TRBD1 (6 bases). The DNA end is more similar to TRBJ2-7, so the J call may be wrong. This CDR3 region has 15 residues. CDR1 is KGHSH, CDR2 LQKENI, per germline. CDR3 bases: TGTGCCAGCTCAGTCGGGACACCTAGCTCCTACGAGCAGTACTTC. Its translation is CASSVGTPSSYEQYF.

The V and J genes are TRBV18 and TRBJ2-7; D is unclear. The V gene lost 2 bases and the J gene lost 6 bases, with 11 bases spanning the gap. Germline V gene lookup returns CDR1 KGHSH and CDR2 LQKENI. The CDR3 runs 13 residues. The CDR3 DNA is TGTGCCAGCTCACCAGAGGTACGTCGCGAGCAGTACTTC. This encodes CASSPEVRREQYF.

The V and J genes are TRBV7-2 and TRBJ1-2, with 10 bases identical to TRBD1. From germline, CDR1 is SGHTA and CDR2 FQGNSA. After removal of 5 bases from V and 5 bases from J, the junction contained 8 bases not matched to a gene. This CDR3 has 15 amino acids. The CDR3 loop reads CASSLGQGPFYGYTF. CDR3 in DNA: TGTGCCAGCAGCCTGGGACAGGGGCCCTTTTATGGCTACACCTTC.

This chain links TRBV5-1 with TRBJ2-7, with 11 positions matching TRBD1. After removal of 3 bases from V and 2 bases from J, the junction contained 4 bases not matched to a gene. Germline loops: CDR1 SGHRS, CDR2 YFSETQ. The CDR3 totals 15 residues. CDR3 nucleotide sequence: TGCGCCAGCAGCTCTCCGGGACAGGGGGCCTACGAGCAGTACTTC. This gives the protein CASSSPGQGAYEQYF.

V is TRBV30 and J is TRBJ1-2; TRBD1 matches 10 bases. Germline CDR1 reads GTSNPN; CDR2 reads SVGIG (reference sequence). The CDR3 consists of 14 residues. Losses at the gene ends were 7 bases for V and 8 bases for J; bases not matched to a gene: 13. CDR3 sequence (DNA): TGTGCCTACACCACCGGGACAGGGGCTGGAGGCTACACCTTC. Protein sequence: CAYTTGTGAGGYTF.

CDR3 nucleotides: TGTGCCAGTAGTATGGAAGAGACAGGTCGATCCTATGGCTACACCTTC. Residues: CASSMEETGRSYGYTF. This sequence joins TRBV19 and TRBJ1-2, with D perhaps matching TRBD1 (6 bases). There are 16 residues in the CDR3. The V end was cut by 3 bases, the J end by 4 bases, with 18 bases between. Germline loops: CDR1 LNHDA, CDR2 SQIVND (reference sequence). The whole variable domain, filled in from reference TRBV19 and TRBJ1-2, reads DGGITQSPKYLFRKEGQNVTLSCEQNLNHDAMYWYRQDPGQGLRLIYYSQIVNDFQKGDIAEGYSVSREKKESFPLTVTSAQKNPTAFYLCASSMEETGRSYGYTFGSGTRLTVV.

This chain connects TRBV18 to TRBJ2-1; 8 bases line up with TRBD2. The CDR3 covers 15 residues. Germline CDR1 and CDR2: KGHSH and LQKENI. V trimming: 5 bases; J trimming: 8 bases; junction bases outside the gene matches: 11. CDR3 sequence reads: CASSTSGTRVHEQFF. In DNA form, the CDR3 reads TGTGCCAGCTCAACTTCCGGGACTAGGGTTCATGAGCAGTTCTTC.

This clone has only one observation. The chain carries TRBV11-2 and TRBJ1-5; no firm D call. In germline, CDR1 is SGHAT, CDR2 FQNNGV. The CDR3 spans 15 residues. Trimming removed 2 bases at V and 0 bases at J, with 8 bases between. The CDR3 spells CASSLSRYSNQPQHF. CDR3 sequence (DNA): TGTGCCAGCAGCTTATCCAGATATAGCAATCAGCCCCAGCATTTT.

This chain joins TRBV7-9 and TRBJ1-3; 7 nucleotides align to TRBD1. This CDR3 comprises 18 residues. J was trimmed by 3 bases and V by 5 bases; bases with no gene match: 16. Germline V gene data show CDR1 as SEHNR and CDR2 as FQNEAQ (reference sequence). The CDR3 here is CASSPRQGAFSDGNTIYF. The CDR3 DNA reads TGTGCCAGCAGCCCAAGACAGGGCGCTTTCTCGGATGGAAACACCATATATTTT.

The table lists this clone with a few counts. The chain carries TRBV5-6 and TRBJ1-4, with 9 bases fitting TRBD1. With 7 bases clipped from V and 3 bases from J, the junction kept 1 base outside the gene matches. In germline, CDR1 is SGHDT, CDR2 YYEEEE. This CDR3 has 13 residues. The CDR3 DNA follows: TGTGCCAGCCGGGACAGGGCTAATGAAAAACTGTTTTTT. It encodes CASRDRANEKLFF.

V gene TRBV6-1 combines with J gene TRBJ2-2; D is possibly TRBD1 (7 bases). V was cut by 0 bases and J by 5 bases, with 10 bases left in between. Germline lookup yields CDR1 MNHNS and CDR2 SASEGT. CDR3 length: 15 amino acids. CDR3 bases: TGTGCCAGCAGTGAAGCGTCAGGGGGGACCGGGGAGCTGTTTTTT. It yields the protein CASSEASGGTGELFF.

This chain's CDR3 is CASSRGQGGSDTQYF. In nucleotides, the CDR3 is TGTGCCAGCAGCCGCGGACAGGGGGGATCAGATACGCAGTATTTT. V usage is TRBV9 and J usage is TRBJ2-3, with TRBD1 matching 10 bases. Germline CDR1 reads SGDLS; CDR2 reads YYNGEE. Trimming cost V 4 bases and J 4 bases; bases outside gene matches: 6. The CDR3 contains 15 residues.

The chain employs TRBV27 and TRBJ2-1; 9 bases line up with TRBD2. This CDR3 region has 18 residues. V dropped 3 bases and J dropped 3; count of bases not matched to a gene: 12. Germline CDR1 reads MNHEY; CDR2 reads SMNVEV (reference sequence). The CDR3 DNA is TGTGCCAGCAGTTTTAGGTCCCTAGCGGGAACTTTCTACAATGAGCAGTTCTTC. Residues: CASSFRSLAGTFYNEQFF.

This chain connects TRBV15 to TRBJ1-6; no clear D gene. Trimming took 0 bases from V and 4 from J, leaving 13 bases between them. CDR1 is LNHNV and CDR2 is YYDKDF in the germline V gene (reference sequence). The CDR3 sequence is 17 residues long. In DNA, the CDR3 is TGTGCCACCAGCAGAGATCCTGGACTGGCGTATAATTCACCCCTCCACTTT. This sequence encodes CATSRDPGLAYNSPLHF.

In this sample, this clone turned up once. This chain uses TRBV9 with TRBJ2-3; 11 nucleotides agree with TRBD2. Unmatched junction bases numbered 10, after V lost 0 bases and J lost 4 bases. This CDR3 has 18 amino acids. The germline CDR1 and CDR2 sequences are SGDLS and YYNGEE. This chain's CDR3 is CASSVALASGRRADTQYF. The CDR3 coding sequence is TGTGCCAGCAGCGTAGCATTGGCTAGCGGGAGGAGGGCAGATACGCAGTATTTT.

This clone has only a few counts. The V call is TRBV27, the J call TRBJ2-7; 7 nucleotides align to TRBD2. Per the germline V gene, CDR1 is MNHEY and CDR2 is SMNVEV (reference sequence). Losses at the gene ends were 5 bases for V and 2 bases for J; bases not matched to a gene: 12. The CDR3 spans 16 residues. The chain's CDR3 is CASSLDRSGVPYEQYF. The DNA for the CDR3 is TGTGCCAGCAGTCTGGATCGGAGCGGGGTCCCCTACGAGCAGTACTTC.

In this sample, this clone turned up once. The V call is TRBV19, the J call TRBJ1-5; 10 nucleotides line up with TRBD1. The germline V gene encodes CDR1 LNHDA and CDR2 SQIVND (reference sequence). There are 16 residues in the CDR3. Trimming took 6 bases from V and 7 from J; bases not matched to a gene: 12. This CDR3 is CASSARGQGKGQPQHF. DNA for the CDR3: TGTGCCAGTAGCGCGAGGGGACAGGGGAAGGGGCAGCCCCAGCATTTT.

The CDR3 bases are TGCGCCAGCAGCCAAGTCCCGAGGGGAGGGGACAGCAATCAGCCCCAGCATTTT. This sequence encodes CASSQVPRGGDSNQPQHF. The rearrangement uses TRBV4-1 and TRBJ1-5; the D gene is possibly TRBD1 (5 bases). The CDR3 is 18 amino acids. Trimming removed 1 base at V and 1 base at J, with 17 bases between. In germline, CDR1 is MGHRA, CDR2 YSYEKL.